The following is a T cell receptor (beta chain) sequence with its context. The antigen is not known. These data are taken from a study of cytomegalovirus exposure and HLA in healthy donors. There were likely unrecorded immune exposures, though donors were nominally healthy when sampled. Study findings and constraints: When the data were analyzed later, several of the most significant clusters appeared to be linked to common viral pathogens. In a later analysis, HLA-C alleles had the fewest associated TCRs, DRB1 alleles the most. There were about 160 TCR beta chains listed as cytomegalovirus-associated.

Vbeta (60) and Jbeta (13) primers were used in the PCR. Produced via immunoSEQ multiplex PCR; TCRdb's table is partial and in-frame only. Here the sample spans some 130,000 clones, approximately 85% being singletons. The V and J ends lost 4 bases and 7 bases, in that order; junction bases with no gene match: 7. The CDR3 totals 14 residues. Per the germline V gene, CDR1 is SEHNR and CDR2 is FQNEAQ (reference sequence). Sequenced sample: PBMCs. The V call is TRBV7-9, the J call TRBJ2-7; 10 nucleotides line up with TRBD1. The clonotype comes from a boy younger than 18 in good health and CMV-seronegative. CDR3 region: CASSYGTGVWEQYF. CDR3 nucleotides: TGTGCCAGCAGCTACGGGACAGGGGTGTGGGAGCAGTACTTC.